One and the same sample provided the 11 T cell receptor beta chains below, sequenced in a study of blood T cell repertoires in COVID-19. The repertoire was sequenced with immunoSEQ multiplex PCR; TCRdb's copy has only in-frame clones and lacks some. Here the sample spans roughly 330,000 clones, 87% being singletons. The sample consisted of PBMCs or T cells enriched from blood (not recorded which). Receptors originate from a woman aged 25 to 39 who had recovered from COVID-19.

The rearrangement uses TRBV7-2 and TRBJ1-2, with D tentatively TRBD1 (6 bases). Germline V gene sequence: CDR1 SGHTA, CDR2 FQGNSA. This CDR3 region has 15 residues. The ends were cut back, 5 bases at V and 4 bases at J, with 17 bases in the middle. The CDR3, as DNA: TGTGCCAGCAGCGCGGACACGGGGGGCGGCTATGGCTACACCTTC. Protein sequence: CASSADTGGGYGYTF.

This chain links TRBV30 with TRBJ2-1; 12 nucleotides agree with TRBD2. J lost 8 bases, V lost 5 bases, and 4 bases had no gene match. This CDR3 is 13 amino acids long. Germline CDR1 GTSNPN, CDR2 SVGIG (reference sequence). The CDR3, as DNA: TGTGCCTGGGGACTAGCGGGGTTGTATGAGCAGTTCTTC. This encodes CAWGLAGLYEQFF.

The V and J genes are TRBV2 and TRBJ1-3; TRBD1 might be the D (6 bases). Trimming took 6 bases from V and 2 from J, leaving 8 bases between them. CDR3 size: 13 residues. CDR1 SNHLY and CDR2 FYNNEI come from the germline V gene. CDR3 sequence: CASRQGPGNTIYF. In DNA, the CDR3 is TGTGCCAGCAGACAGGGACCTGGAAACACCATATATTTT. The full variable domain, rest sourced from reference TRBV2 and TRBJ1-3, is EPEVTQTPSHQVTQMGQEVILRCVPISNHLYFYWYRQILGQKVEFLVSFYNNEISEKSEIFDDQFSVERPDGSNFTLKIRSTKLEDSAMYFCASRQGPGNTIYFGEGSWLTVV.

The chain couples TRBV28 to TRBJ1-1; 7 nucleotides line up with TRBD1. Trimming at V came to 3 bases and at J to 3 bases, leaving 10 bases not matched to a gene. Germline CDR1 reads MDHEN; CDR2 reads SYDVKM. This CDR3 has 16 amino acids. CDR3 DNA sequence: TGTGCCAGCAGTTTGGGACAGTTCCTAACGCACACTGAAGCTTTCTTT. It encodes CASSLGQFLTHTEAFF.

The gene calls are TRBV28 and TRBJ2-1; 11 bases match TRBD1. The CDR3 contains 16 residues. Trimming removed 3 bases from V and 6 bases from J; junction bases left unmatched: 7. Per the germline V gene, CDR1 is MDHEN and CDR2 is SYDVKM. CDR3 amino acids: CASSFGDRGKFNEQFF. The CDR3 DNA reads TGTGCCAGCAGTTTTGGGGACAGGGGGAAATTCAATGAGCAGTTCTTC. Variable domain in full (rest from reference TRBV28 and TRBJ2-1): DVKVTQSSRYLVKRTGEKVFLECVQDMDHENMFWYRQDPGLGLRLIYFSYDVKMKEKGDIPEGYSVSREKKERFSLILESASTNQTSMYLCASSFGDRGKFNEQFFGPGTRLTVL.

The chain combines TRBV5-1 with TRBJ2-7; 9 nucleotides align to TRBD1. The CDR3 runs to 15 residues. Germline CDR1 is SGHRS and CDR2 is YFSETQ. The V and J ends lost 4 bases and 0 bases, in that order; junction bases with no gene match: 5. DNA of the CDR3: TGCGCCAGCAGCCCTGGACAGGGGAACTCCTACGAGCAGTACTTC. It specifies CASSPGQGNSYEQYF. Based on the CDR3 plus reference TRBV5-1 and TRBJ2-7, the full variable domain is KAGVTQTPRYLIKTRGQQVTLSCSPISGHRSVSWYQQTPGQGLQFLFEYFSETQRNKGNFPGRFSGRQFSNSRSEMNVSTLELGDSALYLCASSPGQGNSYEQYFGPGTRLTVT.

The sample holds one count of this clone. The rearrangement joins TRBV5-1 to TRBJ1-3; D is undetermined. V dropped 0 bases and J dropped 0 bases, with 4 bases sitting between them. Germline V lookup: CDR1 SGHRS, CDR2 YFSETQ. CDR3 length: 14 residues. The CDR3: CASSLVDSGNTIYF. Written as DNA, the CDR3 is TGCGCCAGCAGCTTGGTAGACTCTGGAAACACCATATATTTT. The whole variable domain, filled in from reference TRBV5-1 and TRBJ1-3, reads KAGVTQTPRYLIKTRGQQVTLSCSPISGHRSVSWYQQTPGQGLQFLFEYFSETQRNKGNFPGRFSGRQFSNSRSEMNVSTLELGDSALYLCASSLVDSGNTIYFGEGSWLTVV.

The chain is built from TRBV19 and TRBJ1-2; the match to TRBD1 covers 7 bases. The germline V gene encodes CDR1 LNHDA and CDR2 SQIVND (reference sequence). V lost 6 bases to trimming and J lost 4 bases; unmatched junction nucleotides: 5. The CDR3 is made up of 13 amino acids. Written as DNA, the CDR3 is TGTGCCAGTAGGAAAGGACAGGCCTATGGCTACACCTTC. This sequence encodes CASRKGQAYGYTF.

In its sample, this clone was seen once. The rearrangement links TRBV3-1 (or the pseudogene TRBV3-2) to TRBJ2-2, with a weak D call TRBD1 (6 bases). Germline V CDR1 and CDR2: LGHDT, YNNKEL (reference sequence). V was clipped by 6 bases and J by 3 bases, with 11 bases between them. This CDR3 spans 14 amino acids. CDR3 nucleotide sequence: TGTGCCAGCAGGCAGGGGTGGGACACCGGGGAGCTGTTTTTT. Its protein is CASRQGWDTGELFF.

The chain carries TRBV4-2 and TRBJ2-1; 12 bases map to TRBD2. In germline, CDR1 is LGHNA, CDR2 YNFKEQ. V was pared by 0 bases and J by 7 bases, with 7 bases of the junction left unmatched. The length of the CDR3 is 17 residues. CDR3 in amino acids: CASSQDLPLAGGNEQFF. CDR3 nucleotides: TGTGCCAGCAGCCAAGATCTCCCCCTAGCGGGGGGGAATGAGCAGTTCTTC.

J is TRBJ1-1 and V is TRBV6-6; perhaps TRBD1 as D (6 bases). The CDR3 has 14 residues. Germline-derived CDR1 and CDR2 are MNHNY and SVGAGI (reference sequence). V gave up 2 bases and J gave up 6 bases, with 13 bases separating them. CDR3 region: CASSYTGTGSEAFF. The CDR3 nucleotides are TGTGCCAGCAGTTACACAGGGACGGGTTCTGAAGCTTTCTTT.